The rows below give T cell receptor beta chains drawn from one sample of a study of shared clonotypes between healthy human individuals. TCRdb keeps only in-frame clones here, not all; method: immunoSEQ multiplex PCR. The sample lists 95,000 to 120,000 clones; over 65% were seen once. The specimen sequenced was memory CD8+ T cells sorted from blood. The receptors were gathered from a woman aged 30 to 39 in good health. Both conserved end residues are part of each CDR3. The order of the fields is J gene, D gene, clone size, V gene, CDR3 protein, CDR3 DNA. The D gene is left open where the match is weak. Not every row has a clone size; where given, it reads once, few, many or a size class.

TRBJ1-5	.	many	TRBV6-1	CASSGGDFSQPQHF	TGTGCCAGCAGTGGAGGAGACTTTAGCCAGCCCCAGCATTTT
TRBJ2-7	.	.	TRBV11-2	CASSFFRDPYEQYF	TGTGCCAGCAGCTTTTTTCGGGATCCCTACGAGCAGTACTTC
TRBJ2-5	.	many	TRBV7-8	CASTKEETQYF	TGTGCCAGCACCAAAGAAGAGACCCAGTACTTC
TRBJ2-7	.	.	TRBV28	CASTLGFGVGLDEQYF	TGTGCCAGCACCCTTGGGTTCGGCGTAGGCCTTGACGAGCAGTACTTC
TRBJ1-5	.	many	TRBV10-1	CASLTRGGSNQPQHF	TGCGCCAGCCTTACCAGGGGAGGTAGCAATCAGCCCCAGCATTTT
TRBJ2-7	.	few	TRBV4-2	CASSLGGYEQYF	TGTGCCAGCAGCTTAGGCGGATACGAGCAGTACTTC
TRBJ2-6	.	.	TRBV4-3	CASSSSEGSQSRANVLTF	TGCGCCAGCAGCTCGTCTGAAGGGTCACAAAGTCGGGCCAACGTCCTGACTTTC
TRBJ1-1	TRBD1	.	TRBV2	CALKAGGFDVAFF	TGTGCCCTCAAGGCAGGGGGGTTTGATGTAGCTTTCTTT
TRBJ2-1	.	.	TRBV5-1	CASSLADWYNEQFF	TGCGCCAGCAGCTTGGCGGACTGGTACAATGAGCAGTTCTTC
TRBJ2-7	.	few	TRBV4-1	CASSQENRPHEQYF	TGCGCCAGCAGCCAAGAGAACAGGCCCCACGAGCAGTACTTC
TRBJ2-2	.	.	TRBV5-1	CASSARGRRTGELFF	TGCGCCAGCAGCGCACGAGGGAGGCGGACCGGGGAGCTGTTTTTT
TRBJ2-3	.	once	TRBV2	CASIRQYTDTQYF	TGTGCCAGCATAAGACAGTACACAGATACGCAGTATTTT
TRBJ1-2	.	.	TRBV2	CASSEVRGNYGYTF	TGTGCCAGCAGTGAGGTCAGGGGAAACTATGGCTACACCTTC
TRBJ1-5	TRBD1	.	TRBV7-8	CASSLAGTVNQPQHF	TGTGCCAGCAGCTTAGCCGGGACAGTCAATCAGCCCCAGCATTTT
TRBJ1-2	TRBD1	.	TRBV2	CASRLKPGQLYGYTF	TGTGCCAGCAGATTAAAACCGGGACAGCTATATGGCTACACCTTC
TRBJ1-1	.	.	TRBV4-1	CASSHGTVGEAFF	TGCGCCAGCAGCCACGGGACGGTCGGAGAAGCTTTCTTT
TRBJ1-1	.	.	TRBV14	CASSQEGRLGTRTEAFF	TGTGCCAGCAGCCAAGAAGGTCGGTTGGGGACAAGGACTGAAGCTTTCTTT
TRBJ1-3	.	few	TRBV6-1	CASSEAEGSGNTIYF	TGTGCCAGCAGTGAAGCGGAGGGGTCTGGAAACACCATATATTTT
TRBJ1-1	.	.	TRBV29-1	CSVEVGGYLRTEAFF	TGCAGCGTTGAAGTGGGGGGTTACCTCCGCACTGAAGCTTTCTTT
TRBJ2-2	TRBD2	.	TRBV2	CASSRAGDANTGELFF	TGTGCCAGCAGTAGGGCGGGAGACGCGAACACCGGGGAGCTGTTTTTT
TRBJ2-7	TRBD1	once	TRBV11-2	CASSRQGYEQYF	TGTGCCAGCAGCCGACAGGGGTACGAGCAGTACTTC
TRBJ2-1	TRBD2	.	TRBV2	CASRSGSGPYNEQFF	TGTGCCAGCAGGAGCGGGAGTGGGCCCTACAATGAGCAGTTCTTC
TRBJ1-5	.	.	TRBV10-2	CASSVSYSNQPQHF	TGCGCCAGCAGTGTTAGTTATAGCAATCAGCCCCAGCATTTT
TRBJ1-1	.	.	TRBV30	CAWSVLLDTEAFF	TGTGCCTGGAGTGTACTCCTAGACACTGAAGCTTTCTTT
TRBJ1-1	.	once	TRBV28	CASSLKLRGIGHTEAFF	TGTGCCAGCAGTTTAAAACTTCGAGGAATCGGCCACACTGAAGCTTTCTTT
TRBJ1-5	.	.	TRBV28	CASRGASNQPQHF	TGTGCCAGTCGGGGAGCATCCAATCAGCCCCAGCATTTT
TRBJ2-1	TRBD1	few	TRBV25-1	CASSGNRQGPFNEQFF	TGTGCCAGCAGTGGAAATAGACAGGGGCCCTTCAATGAGCAGTTCTTC
TRBJ2-7	.	.	TRBV21-1	CASSKGREGWSYEQYF	TGTGCCAGCAGCAAAGGAAGAGAGGGTTGGTCCTACGAGCAGTACTTC
TRBJ2-2	.	.	TRBV7-8	CASSSPWSQVEHRELFF	TGTGCCAGCAGCTCGCCCTGGTCGCAGGTAGAGCATCGGGAGCTGTTTTTT
TRBJ2-1	.	.	TRBV2	CASSWVSLSYNEQFF	TGTGCCAGCTCCTGGGTTTCGTTGTCCTACAATGAGCAGTTCTTC
TRBJ2-3	.	.	TRBV5-4	CASSLLTWTADTQYF	TGTGCCAGCAGCTTGTTGACCTGGACAGCAGATACGCAGTATTTT
TRBJ2-2	TRBD1	.	TRBV2	CASSVQGAGAGELFF	TGTGCCAGCAGTGTACAGGGGGCAGGAGCCGGGGAGCTGTTTTTT
TRBJ2-7	TRBD2	many	TRBV7-9	CASSQDGTSVSYEQYF	TGTGCCAGCAGCCAGGACGGGACTAGCGTATCCTACGAGCAGTACTTC
TRBJ2-7	.	.	TRBV14	CASSQEVGVYEQYF	TGTGCCAGCAGCCAGGAGGTGGGAGTCTACGAGCAGTACTTC
TRBJ2-3	TRBD1	.	TRBV28	CASSLLDRGADTQYF	TGTGCCAGCAGTCTCTTGGACAGGGGGGCAGATACGCAGTATTTT
TRBJ1-1	.	.	TRBV7-9	CASSPPGGSRYTEAFF	TGTGCCAGCAGTCCACCCGGTGGGAGCAGGTACACTGAAGCTTTCTTT
TRBJ1-5	.	many	TRBV7-8	CASSLESQGHSNQPQHF	TGTGCCAGCAGCTTAGAGAGCCAGGGCCATAGCAATCAGCCCCAGCATTTT
TRBJ1-1	.	.	TRBV4-1	CASSQDWGYTEAFF	TGCGCCAGCAGCCAAGATTGGGGTTACACTGAAGCTTTCTTT
TRBJ2-7	.	.	TRBV4-1	CASSRGPGLLSEQYF	TGCGCCAGCAGCCGAGGTCCGGGACTTCTCTCCGAGCAGTACTTC
TRBJ2-3	TRBD1	.	TRBV25-1	CASRDRSTDTQYF	TGTGCCAGCAGGGACAGGAGCACAGATACGCAGTATTTT
TRBJ2-6	TRBD1	many	TRBV28	CASSREGTDGANVLTF	TGTGCCAGCAGCCGGGAAGGGACAGATGGGGCCAACGTCCTGACTTTC
TRBJ2-7	TRBD1	few	TRBV11-2	CASSYDRGSYEQYF	TGTGCCAGCAGCTACGACAGGGGGTCCTACGAGCAGTACTTC
TRBJ2-7	.	.	TRBV11-2	CASSFEEAYEQYF	TGTGCCAGCAGCTTCGAGGAGGCCTACGAGCAGTACTTC
TRBJ2-7	TRBD1	.	TRBV5-1	CASGTDFHEQYF	TGCGCCAGCGGGACAGACTTCCACGAGCAGTACTTC
TRBJ1-5	.	.	TRBV2	CASSPRVVDNQPQHF	TGTGCCAGCAGTCCTCGGGTGGTAGACAATCAGCCCCAGCATTTT
TRBJ2-3	.	.	TRBV9	CASSSGLTDTQYF	TGTGCCAGCAGCTCCGGACTCACAGATACGCAGTATTTT
TRBJ1-2	TRBD1	.	TRBV5-6	CASSAGQGDYGYTF	TGTGCCAGCAGCGCCGGACAGGGGGACTATGGCTACACCTTC
TRBJ1-1	.	.	TRBV7-9	CASSLTSTEAFF	TGTGCCAGCAGCTTGACCTCCACTGAAGCTTTCTTT
TRBJ2-7	.	.	TRBV5-4	CATRKTGWGDEQYF	TGTGCCACAAGAAAAACAGGGTGGGGCGACGAGCAGTACTTC
TRBJ2-3	.	.	TRBV2	CASSEYREGDTQYF	TGTGCCAGCAGTGAATACAGGGAGGGAGATACGCAGTATTTT
TRBJ2-2	.	few	TRBV7-2	CASSFWGNTGELFF	TGTGCCAGCAGCTTTTGGGGGAACACCGGGGAGCTGTTTTTT
TRBJ2-5	TRBD2	few	TRBV6-5	CASSFSGTSGQETQYF	TGTGCCAGCAGTTTCTCCGGGACTAGCGGGCAAGAGACCCAGTACTTC